The clone carrying this T cell receptor (beta chain) was detected once. The antigen is undetermined. The data were obtained in a study of long-term antiretroviral therapy in people with HIV. They ran version v3.0 of the immunoSEQ assay at survey level. Profiling relied on immunoSEQ multiplex PCR, and the TCRdb table lists in-frame clones only, not all of them. Of under 30,000 clones in the sample, around 87% were seen once. Study results and limitations: HIV repertoires showed narrower CDR3 length ranges than controls. Samples were collected from the mid-2000s to the late 2010s under possibly less effective ART regimens.

V was shortened by 6 bases and J by 4 bases, with 9 bases between the two germline ends. The CDR3 is 12 residues long. Germline CDR1 is MDHEN and CDR2 is SYDVKM. The chain employs TRBV28 and TRBJ1-2; no definite D call. The receptor was isolated from a woman in her 30s with HIV. The specimen comprised unsorted PBMCs, sampled 1.9 years after starting antiretroviral therapy. The CDR3 coding sequence is TGTGCCAGCAGGGGTCGATCCTATGGCTACACCTTC. Protein product: CASRGRSYGYTF.